This T cell receptor beta chain was identified in a study of T cells in Graves' hyperthyroidism and ophthalmopathy. Whole-study context: The blood sample was taken at first diagnosis, before treatment began. General study results and limits: Blood samples included most of the expanded thyroid clonotypes exceeding 0.001.

Amplification of TCR beta CDR3 regions was performed using RNA transcripts as template. First-round RT-PCR targeting the TCR CDR3 was performed with the HTBI primer set. TCRdb processed the multiplex PCR reads anew with MiXCR; each CDR3 protein has one entry. Of some 560,000 distinct CDR3 sequences in the sample, more than 15% were seen once. Absent ophthalmopathy progression within 18 months defined stable Graves' hyperthyroidism. This clonotype showed up many times. What it binds is not known. J was trimmed by 1 base and V by 1 base; bases with no gene match: 3. The CDR3 has 15 residues. Germline CDR1 and CDR2: SGHRS and YFSETQ.

The clonotype comes from a woman aged 25-40 years with Graves' hyperthyroidism. The sequenced sample consisted of blood. The chain carries TRBV5-1 and TRBJ2-3; TRBD2 agrees at 7 bases. The CDR3 reads CASSLYAGGTDTQYF. The CDR3, as DNA: TGCGCCAGCAGCTTGTACGCGGGGGGCACAGATACGCAGTATTTT.